This T cell receptor beta chain was identified during a study of T cells in tuberculosis (dated by TCRdb to 2017 to 2018). Turning to the overall study: To characterize T cells specific for the mycobacterial lipid antigen glucose monomycolate (GMM), the study used CD1B tetramers together with high-throughput TCR immunosequencing. PBMC from active tuberculosis patients were archived either before standard anti-tuberculosis treatment began or within 7 days of its start. IGRA-negative adolescents, IGRA-positive adolescents with latent tuberculosis and adults with active tuberculosis, nine to ten per group, were compared in a South African clinical cohort. Overall study results and their limits: The smaller NN-distances were partly driven by shorter CDR3-alpha lengths in active tuberculosis patients, and the difference for TCR-beta did not reach statistical significance. Which clinical samples got chosen depended on the availability of cryopreserved specimens, and the active tuberculosis cases were adults, whereas the controls were adolescents. Active tuberculosis TCR-alpha repertoires showed smaller mean NN-distances to GMM-specific TCRs than IGRA-negative controls, suggesting clonal expansion of these TCRs. Using GEM motif frequencies, a classifier achieved approximately 75% accuracy, whereas a classifier built on the diverse GMM-specific repertoire got to 87% accuracy (AUROC around 0.89).

With regard to this clone: Its specific antigen is unknown. Within one base of it there is no much larger clone, and no base qualities were kept.

The CDR3 holds 15 amino acids from the cysteine to the phenylalanine. Only the CDR3 DNA is retained, 45 bases long and in frame from the first base. V loses 0 bases, J loses 2 bases, and the germline ends lie 11 bases apart. The CDR1 and CDR2 encoded by the germline V gene are LGHNA and YNFKEQ. TCR libraries were generated with the immunoSEQ multiplex PCR assay, using TCR-beta and/or TCR-alpha/delta assays for each sample. Amplified TCR libraries were sequenced on the Illumina high-throughput platform. Regarding the original processing steps: Clustering and dimensionality reduction relied on pairwise TCRdist distances among GMM-specific receptors from T cells that were either sorted ex vivo or expanded in vitro. Each clinical repertoire was assigned a mean NN-distance score, defined as the average TCRdist to the nearest 10% of tetramer-positive reference sequences. To compute GEM TCR motif frequency, the fraction of unique TCRs matching known GEM sequences by V/J usage and CDR3 length was calculated. Active tuberculosis was classified by linear discriminant analysis with leave-one-out cross-validation, implemented in scikit-learn. The immuneACCESS repertoire file appears here via TCRdb, limited to in-frame rearrangements. These files lack a portion of the clones; in checked studies, under half of the deficit traces to unresolved V genes, and the cause of the others is not known. V and J calls and clone size are copied from that table; D and trimming were computed from the DNA. The sample has tens of thousands of clones on record, more than 85% of them singletons. The top ten clonotypes cover less than 3% of the sample.

What this sample's time point label stands for: new active TB diagnosis, blood taken before or within 7 days of starting treatment. Active tuberculosis patients were HIV-seronegative South African adults aged 18 years or older with a new diagnosis. Confirmation of active tuberculosis came from positive sputum smear microscopy and/or a positive M. tuberculosis culture. Immunosequencing was performed on unsorted cryopreserved PBMC and covered some 100,000 T cells per clinical donor on average. The TCR was taken from an adult with tuberculosis. Sequences were derived from PBMCs, sampled at tuberculosis diagnosis. The chain is assembled from TRBV4-2 and TRBJ2-7; the D segment cannot be called with confidence. CDR3 sequence: CASSQDFDGAYEQYF. The DNA sequence reads TGTGCCAGCAGCCAAGATTTCGACGGAGCCTACGAGCAGTACTTC.